Described below is a single T cell receptor beta chain sequence and its context. Its antigen is not known. This record belongs to a study of shared clonotypes between healthy human individuals. For the study at large: Three CD4 naive, three CD4 memory, two CD8 naive and one CD8 memory plate were used per donor.

For each subset, genomic DNA was distributed in equal portions over several immunoSEQ plates. Assay used: immunoSEQ multiplex PCR; TCRdb lists only in-frame clones, some missing. The data contain about 1.1 million clones, approximately 80% of them singletons. The study, taken as a whole, reports: Memory subsets generally showed smaller estimated richness than naive subsets did.

Sequencing was performed on memory CD4+ T cells from PBMCs. The subset: CD45RA-negative fraction. The receptor was isolated from a man aged 18 to 29 in good health. Some clones in this sample may be carry-over from other donors' samples.

The CDR3 loop is CASSFGSVWRERTGELFF. Here the CDR3 DNA reads TGTGCCAGCAGTTTCGGATCGGTTTGGCGGGAGAGGACCGGGGAGCTGTTTTTT. The chain uses TRBV28 and TRBJ2-2; 7 bases align to TRBD2. The trim removed 3 bases at V and 5 bases at J, leaving 15 bases unmatched. CDR3 size: 18 residues. Germline loops: CDR1 MDHEN, CDR2 SYDVKM.